This TCR beta chain stems from a study of CD8+ T cells in alopecia areata. Study summary: Patients received oral tofacitinib, 5 to 10 mg twice daily, for moderate-to-severe alopecia areata.

Sequencing relied on a cDNA template that was reverse transcribed from extracted RNA. TCRdb's copy holds only in-frame clones and misses some; the assay was immunoSEQ multiplex PCR. Altogether 200,000 to 250,000 clones are present, around 62% being singletons, with the ten largest covering 0.45%. Both peripheral blood and punch biopsies of lesional scalp skin were obtained from patients who had alopecia areata. V dropped 4 bases and J dropped 1 base, with 5 bases sitting between them. CDR1 SEHNR and CDR2 FQNEAQ come from the germline V gene (reference sequence). The CDR3 loop spans 12 amino acids. The TCR originated in a human donor with alopecia areata. J is TRBJ2-7 and V is TRBV7-9; D call uncertain. This specimen consisted of CD4+ T cells sorted from blood, obtained at week 0. The CDR3 DNA sequence: TGTGCCAGCAGCTCGATATCCTACGAGCAGTACTTC. Encoded protein: CASSSISYEQYF. The variable domain in full, with the rest retrieved from reference TRBV7-9 and TRBJ2-7, is DTGVSQNPRHKITKRGQNVTFRCDPISEHNRLYWYRQTLGQGPEFLTYFQNEAQLEKSRLLSDRFSAERPKGSFSTLEIQRTEQGDSAMYLCASSSISYEQYFGPGTRLTVT.